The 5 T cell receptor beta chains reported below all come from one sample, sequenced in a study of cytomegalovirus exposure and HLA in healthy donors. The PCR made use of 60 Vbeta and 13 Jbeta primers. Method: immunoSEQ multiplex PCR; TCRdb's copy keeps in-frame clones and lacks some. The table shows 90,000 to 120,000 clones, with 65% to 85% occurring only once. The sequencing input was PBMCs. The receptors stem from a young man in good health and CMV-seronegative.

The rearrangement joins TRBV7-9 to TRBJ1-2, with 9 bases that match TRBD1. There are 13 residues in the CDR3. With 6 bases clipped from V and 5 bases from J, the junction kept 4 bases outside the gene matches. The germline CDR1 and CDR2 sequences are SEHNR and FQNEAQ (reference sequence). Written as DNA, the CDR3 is TGTGCCAGCAGTTCGGACAGGGGTTATGGCTACACCTTC. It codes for CASSSDRGYGYTF.

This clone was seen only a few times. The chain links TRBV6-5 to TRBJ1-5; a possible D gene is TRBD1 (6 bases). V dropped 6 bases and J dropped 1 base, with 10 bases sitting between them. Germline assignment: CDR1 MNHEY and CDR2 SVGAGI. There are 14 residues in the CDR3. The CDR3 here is CASSPTGSNQPQHF. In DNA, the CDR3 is TGTGCCAGCAGCCCTACAGGGAGCAATCAGCCCCAGCATTTT.

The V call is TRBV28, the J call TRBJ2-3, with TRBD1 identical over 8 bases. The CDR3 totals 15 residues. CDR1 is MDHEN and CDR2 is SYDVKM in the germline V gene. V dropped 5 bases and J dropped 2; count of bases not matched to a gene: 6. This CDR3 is CASSPGGPYTDTQYF. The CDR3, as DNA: TGTGCCAGCAGTCCAGGGGGCCCTTACACAGATACGCAGTATTTT.

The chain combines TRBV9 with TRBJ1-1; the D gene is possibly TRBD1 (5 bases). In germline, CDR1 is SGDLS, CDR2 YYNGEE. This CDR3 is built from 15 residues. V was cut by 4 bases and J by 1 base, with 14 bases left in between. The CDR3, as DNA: TGTGCCAGCAGCACCAACCCCACAGGGAACACTGAAGCTTTCTTT. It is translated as CASSTNPTGNTEAFF.

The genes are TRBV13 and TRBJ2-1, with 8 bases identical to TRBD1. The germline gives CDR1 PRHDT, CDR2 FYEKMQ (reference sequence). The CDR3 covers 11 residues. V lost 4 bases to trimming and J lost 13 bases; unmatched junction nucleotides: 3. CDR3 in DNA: TGTGCCAGCAGCTCCAGGGGGCCTCAGTTCTTC. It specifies CASSSRGPQFF.